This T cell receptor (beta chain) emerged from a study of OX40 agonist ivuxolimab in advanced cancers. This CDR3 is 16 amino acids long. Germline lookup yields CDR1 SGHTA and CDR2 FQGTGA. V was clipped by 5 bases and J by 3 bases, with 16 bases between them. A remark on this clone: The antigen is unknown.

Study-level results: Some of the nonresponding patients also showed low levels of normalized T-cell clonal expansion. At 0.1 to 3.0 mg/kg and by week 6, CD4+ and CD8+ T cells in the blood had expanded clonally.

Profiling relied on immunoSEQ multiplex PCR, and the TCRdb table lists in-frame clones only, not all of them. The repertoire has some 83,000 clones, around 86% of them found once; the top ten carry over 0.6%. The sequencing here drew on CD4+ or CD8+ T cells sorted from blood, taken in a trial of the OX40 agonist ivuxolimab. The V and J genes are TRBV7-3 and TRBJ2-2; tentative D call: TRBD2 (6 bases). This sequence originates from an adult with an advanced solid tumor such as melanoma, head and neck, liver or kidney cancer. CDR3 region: CASSAYPPGDTGELFF. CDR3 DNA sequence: TGTGCCAGCAGCGCCTACCCTCCGGGGGACACCGGGGAGCTGTTTTTT.